Here is one TCR beta chain with its context. Germline V gene sequence: CDR1 KGHSH, CDR2 LQKENI. The CDR3 spans 12 residues. Trimming took 0 bases from V and 10 from J, leaving 7 bases between them. The record originates from a study of early T cells in non-severe SARS-CoV-2 infection. MiXCR, applied by TCRdb to the 5' RACE reads, yields one record per CDR3 protein. The data contain about 60,000 distinct CDR3 sequences, 8.9% of them seen just once; the ten biggest clones take up approximately 18%. This chain links TRBV18 with TRBJ2-1; D uncertain. This receptor was taken from an adult who was a healthcare worker with PCR-confirmed SARS-CoV-2 infection or an uninfected control (not recorded which). Sample: whole blood. The CDR3 DNA follows: TGTGCCAGCTCACCACCTGTCCGAGAGCAGTTCTTC. This codes for CASSPPVREQFF.